This is a list of T cell receptor beta chains from one sample in a study of shared clonotypes between healthy human individuals. This table comes from immunoSEQ multiplex PCR, and its TCRdb copy is limited to in-frame clones, with some not included. The table lists around 2,100,000 clones, roughly 94% of them singletons. Material: naive CD8+ T cells sorted from blood. Receptors originate from a man aged 18 to 29 in good health. Each CDR3 is given with its conserved first and last residue. The D gene is left open where the match is weak.

V gene	CDR3 length	D gene	J gene	CDR3 DNA	CDR3 protein
TRBV10-3	17	TRBD1	TRBJ2-5	TGTGCCATCAGTGGGTCTATCAGGGACAGGGTCGGAGAGACCCAGTACTTC	CAISGSIRDRVGETQYF
TRBV27	15	TRBD2	TRBJ2-7	TGTGCCAGCAGTCCCTGGGGGGGGAGAGGGGACGAGCAGTACTTC	CASSPWGGRGDEQYF
TRBV7-9	12	.	TRBJ2-5	TGTGCCAGCAGCTTTTCCGGAGAGACCCAGTACTTC	CASSFSGETQYF
TRBV9	14	.	TRBJ1-1	TGTGCCAGCAGCGTGACAGACTTAAACACTGAAGCTTTCTTT	CASSVTDLNTEAFF
TRBV29-1	13	.	TRBJ1-1	TGCAGCGTCGTACAGGGTGGGAACACTGAAGCTTTCTTT	CSVVQGGNTEAFF
TRBV7-9	15	TRBD1	TRBJ1-1	TGTGCCAGCAGCTCCCTCGACAGGGGGGACACTGAAGCTTTCTTT	CASSSLDRGDTEAFF
TRBV9	15	TRBD1	TRBJ1-2	TGTGCCAGCAGCGGAACCACAGGGGGCCGGGGTGGCTACACCTTC	CASSGTTGGRGGYTF
TRBV15	14	TRBD1	TRBJ2-7	TGTGCCACCAGCAGTGGGACAGAGTTCTACGAGCAGTACTTC	CATSSGTEFYEQYF
TRBV29-1	13	.	TRBJ2-7	TGCAGCGTTAGGGATCCCTACTCCTACGAGCAGTACTTC	CSVRDPYSYEQYF
TRBV5-5	13	.	TRBJ1-1	TGTGCCAGCAGCTTGACCCCAGAAGGGGGGGCTTTCTTT	CASSLTPEGGAFF
TRBV4-3	13	.	TRBJ1-1	TGCGCCAGCAGCCAAGCTCCGAACACTGAAGCTTTCTTT	CASSQAPNTEAFF
TRBV5-4	15	TRBD1	TRBJ2-4	TGTGCCAGCAGCTTGACAGGGGGCCTGGAAAACATTCAGTACTTC	CASSLTGGLENIQYF
TRBV21-1	14	.	TRBJ1-5	TGTGCCGCCTACAGTGGGGGCCTCTTTCAGCCCCAGCATTTT	CAAYSGGLFQPQHF
TRBV19	13	.	TRBJ2-1	TGTGCCAGTACCGCTATAGGAGCCGGACTTCAGTTCTTC	CASTAIGAGLQFF
TRBV7-9	13	.	TRBJ2-7	TGTGCCAGCAGCCCCCGAACGGGCTACGAGCAGTACTTC	CASSPRTGYEQYF
TRBV30	13	.	TRBJ1-6	TGTGCCTGGAGTGCGCAGGGAGGTTCACCCCTCCACTTT	CAWSAQGGSPLHF
TRBV9	16	.	TRBJ2-7	TGTGCCAGCAGCGTAGGTAACCGGGAGTTCTCCCACGAGCAGTACTTC	CASSVGNREFSHEQYF
TRBV30	16	TRBD2	TRBJ2-7	TGTGCCTGGACCCCCATTCGGGAGCGGGAGGGGTCCGAGCAGTACTTC	CAWTPIREREGSEQYF
TRBV7-6	15	TRBD2	TRBJ2-7	TGTGCCAGCAGCCCTGGGACTAGCGGGAGCTACGAGCAGTACTTC	CASSPGTSGSYEQYF
TRBV5-6	15	.	TRBJ2-2	TGTGCCAGCAGCTTGGAGATCGGGGGTGGCGGGGAGCTGTTTTTT	CASSLEIGGGGELFF
TRBV11-2	17	.	TRBJ2-1	TGTGCCAGCAGCTTGAATTGGGGGGAGAGACCCCACAATGAGCAGTTCTTC	CASSLNWGERPHNEQFF